This passage covers 10 T cell receptor beta chains from one sample sequenced in a study of type 1 regulatory T cells. MiXCR, run by TCRdb on the reads, gives a single entry per CDR3 protein. The top ten hold less than 2.5% of the sample, which has 80,000 to 100,000 distinct CDR3 sequences, less than 40% seen once. The sample was CD4+ T cells, either the whole sample or a sorted fraction (not recorded which). The receptors derive from a human donor in good health.

This sequence joins TRBV30 and TRBJ2-7; unclear D gene. V gave up 2 bases and J gave up 6 bases, with 14 bases separating them. CDR1 is GTSNPN and CDR2 is SVGIG in the germline V gene (reference sequence). The CDR3 runs to 13 residues. CDR3 amino acids: CAWSTNTWGEQYF. Written as DNA, the CDR3 is TGTGCCTGGAGTACAAACACCTGGGGCGAGCAGTACTTC.

The gene calls are TRBV3-1 and TRBJ2-4; 11 bases map to TRBD2. Germline CDR1 is LGHDT and CDR2 is YNNKEL (reference sequence). Trimming took 4 bases from V and 9 from J; bases not matched to a gene: 8. The length of the CDR3 is 15 residues. CDR3 sequence reads: CASSRQLAGVVIQYF. DNA of the CDR3: TGTGCCAGCAGCCGACAACTAGCGGGAGTTGTCATTCAGTACTTC.

This clonotype was picked up many times. The chain links TRBV11-2 to TRBJ1-4; 7 positions match TRBD1. The CDR3 loop spans 16 amino acids. Germline lookup yields CDR1 SGHAT and CDR2 FQNNGV. The V and J ends lost 4 bases and 6 bases, in that order; junction bases with no gene match: 11. The CDR3 bases are TGTGCCAGCAGCTCAGGGGGTGGAGTCCAGGATGAAAAACTGTTTTTT. Its translation is CASSSGGGVQDEKLFF. The entire variable domain, with the rest obtained from reference TRBV11-2 and TRBJ1-4, is as follows: EAGVAQSPRYKIIEKRQSVAFWCNPISGHATLYWYQQILGQGPKLLIQFQNNGVVDDSQLPKDRFSAERLKGVDSTLKIQPAKLEDSAVYLCASSSGGGVQDEKLFFGSGTQLSVL.

The chain recombines TRBV20-1 with TRBJ2-3; 11 positions agree with TRBD2. Looked up from germline, CDR1 is DFQATT and CDR2 is SNEGSKA (reference sequence). J gave up 2 bases and V 6 bases, and 10 bases lay outside the gene matches. This CDR3 has 16 amino acids. CDR3 sequence: CSATGLAEGPTDTQYF. CDR3 bases: TGCAGTGCCACGGGACTAGCGGAGGGGCCCACAGATACGCAGTATTTT.

This clonotype was seen only a few times. The chain has TRBV6-5 and TRBJ2-5; D gene unclear. The V and J ends lost 6 bases and 4 bases respectively, with 21 bases between them. CDR3 length equals 16 residues. CDR1 is MNHEY and CDR2 is SVGAGI in the germline V gene. The CDR3 DNA sequence: TGTGCCAGCAGGTCCCCCGGGCCAGGTGCCAGAGAGACCCAGTACTTC. It yields the protein CASRSPGPGARETQYF.

The V and J genes are TRBV11-2 and TRBJ2-3; D not resolved. There are 14 residues in the CDR3. Germline lookup yields CDR1 SGHAT and CDR2 FQNNGV. Deletions cut 4 bases from V and 2 bases from J, with 10 bases between. CDR3 region: CASSSGLHTDTQYF. The DNA for the CDR3 is TGTGCCAGCAGCTCCGGGCTCCACACAGATACGCAGTATTTT.

This clonotype has more than one count but fewer than ten. The chain employs TRBV7-2 and TRBJ2-5, with TRBD2 identical over 13 bases. Trimming took 5 bases from V and 5 from J; bases not matched to a gene: 11. The CDR3 spans 17 residues. The germline CDR1 and CDR2 sequences are SGHTA and FQGNSA. CDR3 coding DNA: TGTGCCAGCAGCCCCGGGACTAGCGGGACAGTTGGGGAGACCCAGTACTTC. Its translation: CASSPGTSGTVGETQYF.

This rearrangement joins TRBV5-5 to TRBJ1-2; 9 nucleotides line up with TRBD1. This CDR3 is 15 amino acids long. The ends lost 2 bases at V and 3 bases at J; junction bases unmatched: 5. Per germline, CDR1 SGHKS and CDR2 YYEKEE (reference sequence). The CDR3 DNA is TGTGCCAGCAGCTTATCCGGGACAGGGCACTATGGCTACACCTTC. Translating it yields CASSLSGTGHYGYTF. The whole variable domain, remainder taken from reference TRBV5-5 and TRBJ1-2, is DAGVTQSPTHLIKTRGQQVTLRCSPISGHKSVSWYQQVLGQGPQFIFQYYEKEERGRGNFPDRFSARQFPNYSSELNVNALLLGDSALYLCASSLSGTGHYGYTFGSGTRLTVV.

The CDR3 region is CASRPVAGELRDTQYF. The CDR3 coding sequence is TGTGCCAGCAGGCCCGTAGCGGGAGAGCTAAGGGATACGCAGTATTTT. The chain carries TRBV6-5 and TRBJ2-3, with 9 bases aligning to TRBD2. V gave up 6 bases and J gave up 6 bases; unmatched junction bases: 13. The CDR3 length is 16 residues. Germline lookup yields CDR1 MNHEY and CDR2 SVGAGI.

In its sample, this clonotype was seen a few times. The CDR3 sequence is CASSEGDSNQPQHF. The DNA of the CDR3 is TGTGCCAGCAGCGAGGGAGATAGCAATCAGCCCCAGCATTTT. This chain links TRBV7-2 with TRBJ1-5; D is unclear. Germline lookup yields CDR1 SGHTA and CDR2 FQGNSA. The CDR3 has 14 residues. Trimming cost V 5 bases and J 0 bases, with 8 bases left between them.